What follows is one TCR beta chain and its context. The target antigen is unknown. This record belongs to a study of T cell responses to AZD1222 COVID-19 vaccine. Notes on the study in general: Spike-spanning, vaccine-associated CD4 TCRs were dominant at 160-218 and 743-854.

Sequencing used immunoSEQ multiplex PCR; TCRdb keeps in-frame clones, though not all of them. This sample has about 130,000 clones; just over 90% occur once, and the top ten carry 1.5% to 2%. The V and J ends lost 0 bases and 15 bases respectively, with 10 bases between them. The CDR3 runs to 11 residues. Germline V CDR1 and CDR2: SGHRS, YFSETQ. The sequencing here drew on peripheral blood, taken on day 0 of AZD1222 vaccination. The chain couples TRBV5-1 to TRBJ2-1; the D gene is possibly TRBD2 (5 bases). This clonotype originated in an adult in good health. The CDR3 DNA reads TGCGCCAGCAGCTTGGGGACTTATACGTTCTTC. This gives the protein CASSLGTYTFF.